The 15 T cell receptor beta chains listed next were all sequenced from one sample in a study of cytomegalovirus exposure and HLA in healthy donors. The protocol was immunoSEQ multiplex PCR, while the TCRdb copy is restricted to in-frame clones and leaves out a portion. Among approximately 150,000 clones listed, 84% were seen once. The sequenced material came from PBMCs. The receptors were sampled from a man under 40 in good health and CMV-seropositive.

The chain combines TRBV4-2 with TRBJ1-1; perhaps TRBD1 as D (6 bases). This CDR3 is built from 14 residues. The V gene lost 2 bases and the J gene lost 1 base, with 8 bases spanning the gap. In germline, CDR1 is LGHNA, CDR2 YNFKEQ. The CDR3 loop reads CASSQMGQNTEAFF. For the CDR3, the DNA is TGTGCCAGCAGCCAAATGGGACAGAACACTGAAGCTTTCTTT.

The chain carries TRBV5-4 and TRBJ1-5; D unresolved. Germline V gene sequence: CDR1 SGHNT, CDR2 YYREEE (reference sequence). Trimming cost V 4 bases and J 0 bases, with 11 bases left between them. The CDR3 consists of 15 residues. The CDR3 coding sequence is TGTGCCAGCAGCCCGGGAGGTGATAGCAATCAGCCCCAGCATTTT. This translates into CASSPGGDSNQPQHF.

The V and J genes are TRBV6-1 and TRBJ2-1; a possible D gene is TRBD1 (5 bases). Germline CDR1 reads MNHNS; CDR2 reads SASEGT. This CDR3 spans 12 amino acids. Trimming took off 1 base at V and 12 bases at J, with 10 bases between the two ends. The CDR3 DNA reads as TGTGCCAGCAGTGAAGGGGGCATTGGGCAGTTCTTC. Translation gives CASSEGGIGQFF.

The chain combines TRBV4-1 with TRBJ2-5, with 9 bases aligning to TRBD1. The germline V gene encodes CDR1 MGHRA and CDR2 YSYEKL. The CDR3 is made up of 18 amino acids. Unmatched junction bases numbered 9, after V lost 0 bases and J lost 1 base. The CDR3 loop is CASSQDGVGQGSQETQYF. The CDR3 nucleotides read TGCGCCAGCAGCCAAGATGGGGTGGGACAGGGATCCCAAGAGACCCAGTACTTC.

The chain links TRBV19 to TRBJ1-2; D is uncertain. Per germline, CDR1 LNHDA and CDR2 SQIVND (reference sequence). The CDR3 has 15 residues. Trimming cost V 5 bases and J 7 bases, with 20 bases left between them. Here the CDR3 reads CASSVSDGNYGGYTF. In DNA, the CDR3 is TGTGCCAGTAGTGTAAGCGACGGTAACTATGGTGGCTACACCTTC.

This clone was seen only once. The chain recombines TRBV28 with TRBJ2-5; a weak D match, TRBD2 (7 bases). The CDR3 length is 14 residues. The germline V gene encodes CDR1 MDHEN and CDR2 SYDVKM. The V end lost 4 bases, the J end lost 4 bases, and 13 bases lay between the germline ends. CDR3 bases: TGTGCCAGCAGTTCCCCGGGGGGCCGAGAGACCCAGTACTTC. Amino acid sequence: CASSSPGGRETQYF. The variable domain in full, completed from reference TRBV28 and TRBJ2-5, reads DVKVTQSSRYLVKRTGEKVFLECVQDMDHENMFWYRQDPGLGLRLIYFSYDVKMKEKGDIPEGYSVSREKKERFSLILESASTNQTSMYLCASSSPGGRETQYFGPGTRLLVL.

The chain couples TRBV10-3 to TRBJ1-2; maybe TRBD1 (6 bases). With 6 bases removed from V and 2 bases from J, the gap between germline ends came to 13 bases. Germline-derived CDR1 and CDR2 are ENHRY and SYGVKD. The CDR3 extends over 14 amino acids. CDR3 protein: CAISGQGKNYGYTF. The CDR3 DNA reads TGTGCCATCAGCGGTCAGGGGAAGAACTATGGCTACACCTTC.

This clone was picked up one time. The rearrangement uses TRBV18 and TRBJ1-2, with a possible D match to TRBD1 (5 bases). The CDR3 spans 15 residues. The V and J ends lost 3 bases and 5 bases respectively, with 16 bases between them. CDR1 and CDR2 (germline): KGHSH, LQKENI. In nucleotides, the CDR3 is TGTGCCAGCTCACCCCCCGGAGGGGCTCGATATGGCTACACCTTC. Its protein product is CASSPPGGARYGYTF.

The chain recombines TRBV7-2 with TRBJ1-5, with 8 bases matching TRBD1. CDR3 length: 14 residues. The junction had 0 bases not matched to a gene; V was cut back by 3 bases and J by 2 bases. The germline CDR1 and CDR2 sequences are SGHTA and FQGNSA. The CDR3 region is CASSLGQGNQPQHF. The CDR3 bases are TGTGCCAGCAGCTTGGGACAGGGCAATCAGCCCCAGCATTTT.

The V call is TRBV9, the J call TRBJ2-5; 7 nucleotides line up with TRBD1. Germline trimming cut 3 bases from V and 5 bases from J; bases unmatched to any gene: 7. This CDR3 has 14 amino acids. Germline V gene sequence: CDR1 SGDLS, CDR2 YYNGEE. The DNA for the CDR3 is TGTGCCAGCAGCGCCGGGGACAGCGGCGAGACCCAGTACTTC. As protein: CASSAGDSGETQYF.

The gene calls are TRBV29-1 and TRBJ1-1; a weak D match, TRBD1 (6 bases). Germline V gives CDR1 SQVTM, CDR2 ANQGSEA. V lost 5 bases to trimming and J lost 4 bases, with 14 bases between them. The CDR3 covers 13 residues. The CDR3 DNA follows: TGCAGCGTTAGGGGGGGCGCGGGCACTGAAGCTTTCTTT. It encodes CSVRGGAGTEAFF.

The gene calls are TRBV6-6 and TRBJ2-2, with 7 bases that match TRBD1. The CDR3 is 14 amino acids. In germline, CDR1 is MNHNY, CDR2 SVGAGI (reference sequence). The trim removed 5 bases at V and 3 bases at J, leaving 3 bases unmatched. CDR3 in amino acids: CASSPDRYTGELFF. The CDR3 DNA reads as TGTGCCAGCAGTCCGGACAGGTACACCGGGGAGCTGTTTTTT.

CDR3 residues: CASSPTGPIQYF. CDR3 nucleotides: TGTGCCAGCTCACCAACTGGGCCCATTCAGTACTTC. The rearrangement uses TRBV18 and TRBJ2-4; no firm D call. Trimming took off 2 bases at V and 9 bases at J, with 8 bases between the two ends. The CDR3 loop spans 12 amino acids. CDR1 is KGHSH and CDR2 is LQKENI in the germline V gene.

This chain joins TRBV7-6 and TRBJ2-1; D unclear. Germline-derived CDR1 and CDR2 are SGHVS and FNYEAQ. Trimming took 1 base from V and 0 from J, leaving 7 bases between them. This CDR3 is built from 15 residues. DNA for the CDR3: TGTGCCAGCAGCTTAGAAGATAGCTCCTACAATGAGCAGTTCTTC. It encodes CASSLEDSSYNEQFF.

Here the CDR3 DNA reads TGCGCCAGCAGCCCCGGGACAGGGGGCATCGGGGAGCTGTTTTTT. The encoded protein is CASSPGTGGIGELFF. V usage is TRBV5-1 and J usage is TRBJ2-2; TRBD1 aligns across 12 bases. The CDR3 runs 15 residues. With V trimmed by 4 bases and J by 7 bases, 5 bases remained unmatched. Germline assignment: CDR1 SGHRS and CDR2 YFSETQ.